Listed below are T cell receptor beta chains from one sample, sequenced in a study of shared clonotypes between healthy human individuals. Measured with immunoSEQ multiplex PCR; TCRdb has only the in-frame clones, and not every one. The sample yields around 1.5 million clones, roughly 98% seen once. The sequencing input was naive CD4+ T cells sorted from blood. The origin of the receptors is a man aged 25 to 40 in good health. Each CDR3 is given with its conserved first and last residue.

>TRBJ1-5|TRBV7-9
CASSLIADRPQHF
>TRBJ2-2|TRBV5-1
CASSPLESGELFF
>TRBJ2-7|TRBV7-2
CASSLAGTSRTYEQYF
>TRBJ2-7|TRBV28
CASSFSWEARTYEQYF
>TRBJ2-1|TRBV5-4
CASSLRGEQFF
>TRBJ1-1|TRBV28
CASRVQGREAFF
>TRBJ2-5|TRBV28
CASLGDQETQYF
>TRBJ2-7|TRBV4-3
CASSHNRGPSYEQYF
>TRBJ2-7|TRBV28
CASIPAGWTYEQYF
>TRBJ2-5|TRBV29-1
CSVEGAGETQYF
>TRBJ2-5|TRBV5-1
CASSPEGQGETQYF
>TRBJ2-1|TRBV6-5
CASSYSLAGGYEQFF
>TRBJ2-5|TRBV27
CASSSRTSRGETQYF
>TRBJ2-7|TRBV11-2
CASSLVRAGVYEQYF
>TRBJ2-7|TRBV7-3
CASSLTGNYEQYF
>TRBJ2-3|TRBV28
CASSSGYPGGAGRSDTQYF
>TRBJ1-1|TRBV7-2
CASSFIRNTEAFF
>TRBJ2-7|TRBV7-3
CASSLIAGGGNEQYF
>TRBJ2-7|TRBV25-1
CASSLAGTSSYEQYF
>TRBJ2-5|TRBV7-2
CASSLLGGYQETQYF
>TRBJ1-2|TRBV6-1
CASSGRQGRNYGYTF
>TRBJ2-7|TRBV6-6
CASRPGQGSYEQYF
>TRBJ2-7|TRBV4-1
CASSQDGLGARPDEQYF
>TRBJ1-1|TRBV5-4
CASSSVADPTEAFF
>TRBJ2-3|TRBV5-1
CASSWNDRGSTDTQYF
>TRBJ2-3|TRBV5-1
CASRPHPSTDTQYF
>TRBJ2-7|TRBV25-1
CASSDSVRYEQYF
>TRBJ2-7|TRBV28
CASSLAGQGTDEQYF
>TRBJ1-5|TRBV4-3
CASSRETGDDQPQHF
>TRBJ2-7|TRBV6-5
CASSGGLVKDEQYF